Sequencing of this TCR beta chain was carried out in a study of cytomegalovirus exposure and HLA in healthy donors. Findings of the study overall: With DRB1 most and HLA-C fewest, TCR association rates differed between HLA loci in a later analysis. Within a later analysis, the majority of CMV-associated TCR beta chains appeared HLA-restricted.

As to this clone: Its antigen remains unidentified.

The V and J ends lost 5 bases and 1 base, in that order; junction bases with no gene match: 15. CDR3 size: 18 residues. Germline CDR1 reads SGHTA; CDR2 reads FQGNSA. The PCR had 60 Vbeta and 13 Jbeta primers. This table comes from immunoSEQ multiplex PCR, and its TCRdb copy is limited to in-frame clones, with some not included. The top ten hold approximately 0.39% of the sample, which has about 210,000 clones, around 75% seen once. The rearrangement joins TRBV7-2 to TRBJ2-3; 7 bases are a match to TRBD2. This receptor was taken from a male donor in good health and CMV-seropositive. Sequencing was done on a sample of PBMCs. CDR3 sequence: CASSLSGARSKRTDTQYF. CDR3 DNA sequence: TGTGCCAGCAGCCTCAGCGGGGCCAGATCTAAGCGCACAGATACGCAGTATTTT.